The 6 T cell receptor beta chains listed next were all sequenced from one sample in a study of shared clonotypes between healthy human individuals. The data were produced by immunoSEQ multiplex PCR, yet TCRdb's version contains in-frame clones alone and is incomplete. The table lists about 1.9 million clones, just under 95% of them singletons. CD45RO-negative CD8 cells positively selected for CCR7 made up the naive population, which excluded terminally differentiated effector memory CD45RA+ cells. The specimen sequenced was naive CD8+ T cells from PBMCs. These receptors were obtained from a man aged 18 to 30 in good health. Some clones in this sample may be carry-over from other donors' samples.

V usage is TRBV5-1 and J usage is TRBJ2-7; D is perhaps TRBD1 or TRBD2 (5 bases each). CDR3 length equals 13 residues. V lost 3 bases to trimming and J lost 4 bases, with 11 bases between them. Germline-derived CDR1 and CDR2 are SGHRS and YFSETQ. The CDR3 DNA reads TGCGCCAGCAGCTGGGACCTAGGATACGAGCAGTACTTC. This encodes CASSWDLGYEQYF.

The chain is built from TRBV4-2 and TRBJ2-3; D is possibly TRBD2 (6 bases). Trimming stripped 0 bases from V and 5 bases from J, with 15 bases between. The CDR3 extends over 16 amino acids. Germline V lookup: CDR1 LGHNA, CDR2 YNFKEQ. The CDR3 DNA follows: TGTGCCAGCAGCCAAGATCTCCGATCTAGCGTAGATACGCAGTATTTT. This encodes CASSQDLRSSVDTQYF.

The chain links TRBV7-9 to TRBJ2-7, with TRBD2 matching over 7 bases. The trim removed 0 bases at V and 5 bases at J, leaving 7 bases unmatched. Germline values: CDR1 SEHNR, CDR2 FQNEAQ (reference sequence). The CDR3 runs to 15 residues. In nucleotides, the CDR3 is TGTGCCAGCAGCTTAGCTTGGCGGGAGATCAACGAGCAGTACTTC. As protein: CASSLAWREINEQYF.

J is TRBJ2-1 and V is TRBV29-1, with no clear D. Trimming shortened V by 2 bases and J by 2 bases, and 10 bases separated the two germline ends. Looked up from germline, CDR1 is SQVTM and CDR2 is ANQGSEA. The CDR3 has 14 amino acids. Written as DNA, the CDR3 is TGCAGCGTTGAATGGATTACTACCTACAATGAGCAGTTCTTC. The encoded protein is CSVEWITTYNEQFF.

CDR3 residues: CASSSGTSNTEAFF. Here the CDR3 DNA reads TGTGCCAGCAGTTCCGGGACCTCGAACACTGAAGCTTTCTTT. The chain has TRBV5-6 and TRBJ1-1; tentative D call: TRBD1 (5 bases). The CDR3 has 14 amino acids. CDR1 is SGHDT, CDR2 YYEEEE, per germline. Trimming took 5 bases from V and 1 from J, leaving 12 bases between them.

The chain has TRBV5-6 and TRBJ2-1, with D unclear. The CDR3 runs 16 residues. Trimming pared 1 base from V and 0 bases from J, leaving 11 bases between. Germline loops: CDR1 SGHDT, CDR2 YYEEEE. The CDR3: CASSLSLLYSYNEQFF. In DNA, the CDR3 is TGTGCCAGCAGCTTGTCGTTGCTGTACTCCTACAATGAGCAGTTCTTC.